This T cell receptor beta chain was identified in a study of immune reconstitution after stem cell transplant in scleroderma. Between the trimmed V and J ends, which lost 0 bases and 0 bases, there was a span of 7 bases. The length of the CDR3 is 14 residues. Per the germline V gene, CDR1 is SGHKS and CDR2 is YYEKEE (reference sequence). TCRdb processed the RT-PCR reads anew with MiXCR; each CDR3 protein has one entry. The data contain fewer than 2,500 distinct CDR3 sequences, roughly 12% of them singletons. The TCR comes from a female donor with systemic sclerosis. The sample was gathered before or after autologous hematopoietic stem cell transplantation (not recorded which). This chain joins TRBV5-5 and TRBJ2-7; D not resolved. For the CDR3, the DNA is TGTGCCAGCAGCTTGGTTGGGTACTCCTACGAGCAGTACTTC. Amino acid sequence: CASSLVGYSYEQYF.